These 6 T cell receptor beta chains were sequenced from one sample in a study of T cells in Graves' hyperthyroidism and ophthalmopathy. The CDR3 regions of TCR beta were amplified from RNA transcripts. TCR CDR3 regions were first amplified by RT-PCR with HTBI primers. Via MiXCR, TCRdb re-called the multiplex PCR reads, giving one row per CDR3 protein. The table includes 660,000 or so distinct CDR3 sequences, 45% detected once. The sequenced material came from peripheral blood or thyroid tissue (not recorded which). The receptors stem from an adult man with Graves' disease, either hyperthyroidism or ophthalmopathy (not recorded which).

As DNA, the CDR3 is TGTGCCAGCAGCTGGGGGACACCGGACATGAACACTGAAGCTTTCTTT. This sequence encodes CASSWGTPDMNTEAFF. The chain carries TRBV7-8 and TRBJ1-1; possibly TRBD1 for D (6 bases). CDR1 and CDR2 from the germline V gene are SGHVS and FQNEAQ. The V end lost 4 bases, the J end lost 0 bases, and 15 bases lay between the germline ends. This CDR3 region has 16 residues.

Of note for this clonotype: This could be a read error, since a much larger clone is one nucleotide away. The J gene is TRBJ1-6, the V gene TRBV7-3; D is perhaps TRBD1 (5 bases). Per germline, CDR1 SGHTA and CDR2 FQGTGA. The CDR3 is 13 residues long. This CDR3 reads CASSLNWDSPPHF. CDR3 coding DNA: TGTGCCAGCAGCTTAAATTGGGACTCACCCCCCCACTTT. Supplemented by reference TRBV7-3 and TRBJ1-6, the full variable domain reads GAGVSQTPSNKVTEKGKYVELRCDPISGHTALYWYRQSLGQGPEFLIYFQGTGAADDSGLPNDRFFAVRPEGSVSTLKIQRTERGDSAVYLCASSLNWDSPPHFGNGTRLTVT.

This chain uses TRBV2 with TRBJ1-4; possible D gene TRBD1, 5 bases. Trimming pared 6 bases from V and 8 bases from J, leaving 13 bases between. Germline values: CDR1 SNHLY, CDR2 FYNNEI. CDR3 length equals 13 residues. The DNA of the CDR3 is TGTGCCAGCAGACCATCTAGGGGAGAAAAACTGTTTTTT. This gives the protein CASRPSRGEKLFF.

This sequence joins TRBV6-1 and TRBJ1-1, with D possibly TRBD1 on 6 matching bases. There are 14 residues in the CDR3. Germline values: CDR1 MNHNS, CDR2 SASEGT. The V end lost 4 bases, the J end lost 4 bases, and 13 bases lay between the germline ends. This CDR3 reads CASSGDKVGTEAFF. The CDR3, as DNA: TGTGCCAGCAGTGGGGACAAGGTTGGCACTGAAGCTTTCTTT.

About this clonotype itself: A much larger clone sits a single nucleotide away, making a read error possible. This chain uses TRBV6-1 with TRBJ1-6; D gene uncertain. The CDR3 runs 14 residues. From germline, CDR1 is MNHNS and CDR2 SASEGT. With 5 bases removed from V and 7 bases from J, the gap between germline ends came to 12 bases. The CDR3: CASSPPQQNSPLHF. DNA of the CDR3: TGTGCCAGCAGTCCGCCTCAACAGAATTCACCCCTCCACTTT.

V gene TRBV20-1 combines with J gene TRBJ1-4; D gene uncertain. This CDR3 comprises 15 residues. The V end was cut by 0 bases, the J end by 5 bases, with 13 bases between. The germline V gene has CDR1 DFQATT and CDR2 SNEGSKA (reference sequence). The CDR3 DNA sequence: TGCAGTGCTAGAGATCTTGGTTTTAGGAATGAAAAACTGTTTTTT. Amino acids: CSARDLGFRNEKLFF.